This T cell receptor beta chain was recovered during a study of T cells in Graves' hyperthyroidism and ophthalmopathy. In its sample, this clonotype was seen many times. From RNA transcripts, TCR beta CDR3 regions were amplified. The TCR CDR3 was amplified in a first-round RT-PCR using the HTBI primer set. TCRdb passed the multiplex PCR reads through MiXCR, listing each CDR3 protein once. The profile shows around 600,000 distinct CDR3 sequences, approximately 15% of them singletons. Inclusion characteristics of ophthalmopathy patients comprised a Clinical Activity Score of at least 3, a NOSPECS grade of at least 4, and duration under 3 months. Patients were excluded for uncontrolled infection, other autoimmune disease, pregnancy or lactation. PBMCs came from more than 9.5 ml fresh peripheral blood. CDR3 length: 16 amino acids. Trimming took off 4 bases at V and 0 bases at J, with 16 bases between the two ends. The germline gives CDR1 LGHDT, CDR2 YNNKEL (reference sequence).

The TCR was taken from a woman aged 50 to 60 with Graves' ophthalmopathy. Sequenced material: blood. The chain couples TRBV3-1 to TRBJ2-7; D not certain. This CDR3 is CASSPPVLGYSYEQYF. The CDR3 DNA sequence: TGTGCCAGCAGCCCCCCCGTTTTGGGCTACTCCTACGAGCAGTACTTC.